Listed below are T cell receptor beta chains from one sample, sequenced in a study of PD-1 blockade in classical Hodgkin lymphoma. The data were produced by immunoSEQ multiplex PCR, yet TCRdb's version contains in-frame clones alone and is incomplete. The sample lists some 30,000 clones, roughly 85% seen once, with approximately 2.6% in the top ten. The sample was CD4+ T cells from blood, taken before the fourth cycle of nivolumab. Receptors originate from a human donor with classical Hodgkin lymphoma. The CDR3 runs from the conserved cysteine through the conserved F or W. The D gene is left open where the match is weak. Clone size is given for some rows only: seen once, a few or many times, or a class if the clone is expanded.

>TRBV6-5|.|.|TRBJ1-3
CASSWDRSGNTIYF
TGTGCCAGCAGTTGGGACCGTTCTGGAAACACCATATATTTT
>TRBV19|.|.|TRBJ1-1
CASSLIGIMNTEAFF
TGTGCCAGTAGTCTGATCGGGATCATGAACACTGAAGCTTTCTTT
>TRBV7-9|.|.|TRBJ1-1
CASSLIPTGFTEAFF
TGTGCCAGCAGCTTAATCCCGACAGGTTTCACTGAAGCTTTCTTT
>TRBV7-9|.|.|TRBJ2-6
CASSLGRTGANVLTF
TGTGCCAGCAGCTTAGGGCGCACTGGGGCCAACGTCCTGACTTTC
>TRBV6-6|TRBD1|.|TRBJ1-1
CASSYLGTGGSTEAFF
TGTGCCAGCAGTTACCTGGGGACAGGGGGAAGCACTGAAGCTTTCTTT
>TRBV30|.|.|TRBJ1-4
CAWSVAGRPTEKLFF
TGTGCCTGGAGCGTAGCGGGACGGCCTACTGAAAAACTGTTTTTT
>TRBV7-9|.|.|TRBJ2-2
CASSLPGTVTGELFF
TGTGCCAGCAGCTTACCGGGAACGGTCACCGGGGAGCTGTTTTTT
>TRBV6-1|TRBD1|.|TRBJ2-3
CASSLGQVATDTQYF
TGTGCCAGCAGTCTAGGACAGGTCGCCACGGATACGCAGTATTTT
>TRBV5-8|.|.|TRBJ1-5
CASSPRTVSSNQPQHF
TGTGCCAGCAGCCCTCGGACAGTGTCGAGCAATCAGCCCCAGCATTTT
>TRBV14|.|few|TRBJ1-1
CASSLAFWNTEAFF
TGTGCCAGCAGCCTGGCTTTTTGGAACACTGAAGCTTTCTTT
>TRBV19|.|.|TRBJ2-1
CASSISRNGNRPEQFF
TGTGCCAGTAGTATATCGCGCAACGGAAACCGGCCTGAGCAGTTCTTC
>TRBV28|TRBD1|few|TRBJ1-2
CASSRPGQGHYGYTF
TGTGCCAGCAGTAGGCCGGGACAGGGCCACTATGGCTACACCTTC
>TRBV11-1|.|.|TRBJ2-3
CASSEKKRGGTDTQYF
TGTGCCAGCAGCGAGAAAAAGAGGGGTGGCACAGATACGCAGTATTTT
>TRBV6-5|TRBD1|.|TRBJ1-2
CASSLYSDRGEGGYTF
TGTGCCAGCAGTTTATACTCCGACAGGGGCGAGGGTGGCTACACCTTC
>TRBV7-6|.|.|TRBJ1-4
CASSNGILNEKLFF
TGTGCCAGCAGCAATGGAATATTGAATGAAAAACTGTTTTTT
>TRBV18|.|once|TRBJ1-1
CASSPDGEAEAFF
TGTGCCAGCTCACCGGACGGGGAAGCTGAAGCTTTCTTT
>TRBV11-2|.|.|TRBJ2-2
CASSFHGNTGELFF
TGTGCCAGCAGCTTCCACGGAAACACCGGGGAGCTGTTTTTT
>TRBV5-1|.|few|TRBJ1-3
CASSPQGSGNTIYF
TGCGCCAGCAGCCCACAGGGCAGTGGAAACACCATATATTTT